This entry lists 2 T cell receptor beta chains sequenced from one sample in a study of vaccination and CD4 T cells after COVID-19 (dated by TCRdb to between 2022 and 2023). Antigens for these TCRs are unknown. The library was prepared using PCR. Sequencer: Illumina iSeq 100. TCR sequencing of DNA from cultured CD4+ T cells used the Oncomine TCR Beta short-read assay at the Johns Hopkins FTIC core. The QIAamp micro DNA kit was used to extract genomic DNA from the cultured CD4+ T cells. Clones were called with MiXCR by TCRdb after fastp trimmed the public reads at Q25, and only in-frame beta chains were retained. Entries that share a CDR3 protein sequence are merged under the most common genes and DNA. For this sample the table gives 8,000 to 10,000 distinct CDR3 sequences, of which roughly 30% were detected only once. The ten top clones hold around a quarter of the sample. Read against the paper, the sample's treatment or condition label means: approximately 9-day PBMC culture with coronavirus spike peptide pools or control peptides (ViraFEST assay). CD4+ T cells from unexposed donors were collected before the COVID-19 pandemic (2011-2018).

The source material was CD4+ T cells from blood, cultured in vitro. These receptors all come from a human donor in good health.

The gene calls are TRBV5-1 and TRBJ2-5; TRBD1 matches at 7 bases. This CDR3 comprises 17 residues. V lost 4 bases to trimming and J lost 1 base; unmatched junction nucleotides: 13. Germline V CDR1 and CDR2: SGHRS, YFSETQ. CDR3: CASSPGASGGFQETQYF. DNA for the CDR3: TGCGCCAGCAGCCCAGGAGCGTCAGGGGGTTTCCAAGAGACCCAGTACTTC.

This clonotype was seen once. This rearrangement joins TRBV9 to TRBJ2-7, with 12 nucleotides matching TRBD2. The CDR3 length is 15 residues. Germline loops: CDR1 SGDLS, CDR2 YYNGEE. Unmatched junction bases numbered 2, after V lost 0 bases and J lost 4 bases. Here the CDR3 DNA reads TGTGCCAGCAGCGTAGGGACTAGCGGGATTTACGAGCAGTACTTC. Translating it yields CASSVGTSGIYEQYF.